This is a list of T cell receptor beta chains from one sample in a study of Ad26.COV2.S vaccination and SARS-CoV-2 variants. Assay: immunoSEQ multiplex PCR; the TCRdb copy retains only in-frame clones and omits some. The sample lists about 500,000 clones, about 89% occurring once. The sequences come from peripheral blood, collected in a trial of Ad26.COV2.S vaccine versus placebo. The receptors originated from a person between 18 and 60 years old who received the Ad26.COV2.S COVID-19 vaccine or a placebo. Both conserved end residues are part of each CDR3. D genes are given only for firm matches. Size is omitted from some rows. Given values are once, few, many or a class for expanded clones.

>TRBJ1-1|.|TRBV30|TRBD1
CASRRTGYTEAFF
TGTGCCTCTCGGCGGACAGGGTACACTGAAGCTTTCTTT
>TRBJ2-1|.|TRBV5-1|.
CASSLEGPPAPEQFF
TGCGCCAGCAGCTTGGAAGGGCCACCCGCCCCTGAGCAGTTCTTC
>TRBJ2-4|.|TRBV10-3|.
CAFLPRDVQENIQYF
TGTGCCTTCCTGCCGAGGGACGTTCAAGAAAACATTCAGTACTTC
>TRBJ1-3|.|TRBV4-3|.
CASSQGESSGNTIYF
TGCGCCAGCAGCCAAGGGGAGAGCTCTGGAAACACCATATATTTT
>TRBJ2-1|.|TRBV3-1/TRBV3-2|.
CASSQTRYEQFF
TGTGCCAGCAGCCAGACTAGATATGAGCAGTTCTTC
>TRBJ1-1|.|TRBV7-9|TRBD1
CASSSQGGNTEAFF
TGTGCCAGCAGCTCACAGGGGGGGAACACTGAAGCTTTCTTT
>TRBJ1-2|once|TRBV7-8|TRBD1
CASSPNNDRGRLYGYTF
TGTGCCAGCAGCCCAAATAACGACAGGGGACGCCTTTATGGCTACACCTTC
>TRBJ1-4|.|TRBV6-5|TRBD1
CASSYSTGINEKLFF
TGTGCCAGCAGTTACTCGACAGGGATTAATGAAAAACTGTTTTTT
>TRBJ1-4|.|TRBV7-6|.
CASSKPTGPGEKLFF
TGTGCCAGCAGCAAACCGACAGGCCCGGGTGAAAAACTGTTTTTT
>TRBJ1-1|.|TRBV5-5|.
CASSLFGALGDTEAFF
TGTGCCAGCAGCTTGTTCGGGGCTTTGGGGGACACTGAAGCTTTCTTT
>TRBJ1-6|.|TRBV18|.
CASSPERGRNSPLHF
TGTGCCAGCTCGCCGGAGCGGGGACGGAATTCACCCCTCCACTTT
>TRBJ2-7|.|TRBV3-1/TRBV3-2|TRBD1
CASSPGTGDREQYF
TGTGCCAGCAGCCCCGGGACAGGGGATCGGGAGCAGTACTTC
>TRBJ1-5|.|TRBV19|TRBD1
CASSASDRADQPQHF
TGTGCCAGTAGTGCCTCGGACAGGGCGGACCAGCCCCAGCATTTT
>TRBJ1-1|.|TRBV28|TRBD1
CASFLTGAEAFF
TGTGCCAGCTTTCTAACAGGGGCTGAAGCTTTCTTT
>TRBJ1-1|.|TRBV21-1|.
CASTRKAQADGLPNTEAFF
TGTGCCAGCACCCGCAAGGCACAGGCGGATGGTTTACCGAACACTGAAGCTTTCTTT
>TRBJ2-5|.|TRBV18|.
CASSPPPTAETQYF
TGTGCCAGCTCACCACCCCCTACCGCAGAGACCCAGTACTTC
>TRBJ2-7|.|TRBV24-1|TRBD1
CATFNGDRGSEQYF
TGTGCCACCTTTAACGGGGACAGGGGTTCCGAGCAGTACTTC
>TRBJ2-5|.|TRBV11-3|.
CASSRRSYETQYF
TGTGCCAGCAGTAGACGGTCCTATGAGACCCAGTACTTC
>TRBJ1-1|once|TRBV29-1|.
CSVGERVGEAFF
TGCAGCGTTGGGGAGAGGGTGGGTGAAGCTTTCTTT
>TRBJ2-5|once|TRBV5-4|TRBD2
CASSLLAGGWETQYF
TGTGCCAGCAGCTTATTAGCGGGAGGGTGGGAGACCCAGTACTTC
>TRBJ2-1|once|TRBV27|TRBD2
CASSGLAPFSPYNEQFF
TGTGCCAGCAGCGGACTAGCTCCCTTTTCCCCCTACAATGAGCAGTTCTTC
>TRBJ2-3|.|TRBV19|.
CASSIDLYLEQVADTQYF
TGTGCCAGTAGTATAGATCTCTATCTGGAACAAGTCGCAGATACGCAGTATTTT
>TRBJ1-2|few|TRBV6-1|TRBD1
CASSEDRGYGYTF
TGTGCCAGCAGTGAAGACAGGGGATACGGCTACACCTTC
>TRBJ1-4|.|TRBV7-9|.
CASSQRGLGPPNEKLFF
TGTGCCAGCAGCCAACGCGGTTTGGGCCCCCCTAATGAAAAACTGTTTTTT
>TRBJ2-2|once|TRBV15|.
CATSRDRRGFNTGELFF
TGTGCCACCAGCAGAGATAGGAGGGGGTTCAACACCGGGGAGCTGTTTTTT
>TRBJ1-6|.|TRBV15|.
CATSRERVNSPLHF
TGTGCCACCAGCAGAGAGAGGGTAAATTCACCCCTCCACTTT
>TRBJ2-7|once|TRBV30|TRBD1
CAWSVIGTGDYEQYF
TGTGCCTGGAGTGTAATAGGGACAGGGGACTACGAGCAGTACTTC
>TRBJ1-1|.|TRBV29-1|.
CSVDLGASNTEAFF
TGCAGCGTTGACCTCGGGGCATCGAACACTGAAGCTTTCTTT
>TRBJ1-5|.|TRBV6-1|.
CASSEVRANQPQHF
TGTGCCAGCAGTGAAGTGCGGGCAAATCAGCCCCAGCATTTT
>TRBJ1-2|.|TRBV3-1/TRBV3-2|TRBD1
CASSRGTGVPNYGYTF
TGTGCCAGCAGCCGCGGGACAGGGGTTCCTAACTATGGCTACACCTTC
>TRBJ1-2|.|TRBV12-3/TRBV12-4|TRBD1
CASSLRGPGGYTF
TGTGCCAGCAGTCTCAGGGGGCCGGGAGGCTACACCTTC
>TRBJ2-1|.|TRBV9|.
CASSVAPTTTSFFSEQFF
TGTGCCAGCAGCGTAGCGCCCACAACCACTAGTTTTTTTAGTGAGCAGTTCTTC
>TRBJ1-2|.|TRBV9|.
CASSVGGGHNYGYTF
TGTGCCAGCAGCGTAGGCGGGGGGCATAACTATGGCTACACCTTC
>TRBJ2-7|.|TRBV14|TRBD2
CASSLGGLAGVDEQYF
TGTGCCAGCAGCCTTGGTGGGCTAGCGGGAGTAGACGAGCAGTACTTC
>TRBJ1-5|.|TRBV6-2/TRBV6-3|.
CASSYSRGLASQPQHF
TGTGCCAGCAGTTACTCCCGGGGTCTCGCTAGTCAGCCCCAGCATTTT
>TRBJ1-2|.|TRBV2|TRBD1
CASSAQGANYGYTF
TGTGCCAGCAGTGCTCAGGGGGCTAACTATGGCTACACCTTC
>TRBJ1-2|.|TRBV11-2|TRBD1
CASSLRREPGQNGYTF
TGTGCCAGCAGCCTACGAAGGGAACCGGGACAGAACGGCTACACCTTC
>TRBJ2-7|.|TRBV5-8|.
CASTRMQYF
TGTGCCAGTACCCGAATGCAGTACTTC
>TRBJ2-7|.|TRBV28|.
CASSPSGRSEQYF
TGTGCCAGCAGTCCCTCGGGACGGTCCGAGCAGTACTTC
>TRBJ1-2|few|TRBV7-9|.
CASSPEIYGYTF
TGTGCCAGCAGCCCCGAGATCTATGGCTACACCTTC